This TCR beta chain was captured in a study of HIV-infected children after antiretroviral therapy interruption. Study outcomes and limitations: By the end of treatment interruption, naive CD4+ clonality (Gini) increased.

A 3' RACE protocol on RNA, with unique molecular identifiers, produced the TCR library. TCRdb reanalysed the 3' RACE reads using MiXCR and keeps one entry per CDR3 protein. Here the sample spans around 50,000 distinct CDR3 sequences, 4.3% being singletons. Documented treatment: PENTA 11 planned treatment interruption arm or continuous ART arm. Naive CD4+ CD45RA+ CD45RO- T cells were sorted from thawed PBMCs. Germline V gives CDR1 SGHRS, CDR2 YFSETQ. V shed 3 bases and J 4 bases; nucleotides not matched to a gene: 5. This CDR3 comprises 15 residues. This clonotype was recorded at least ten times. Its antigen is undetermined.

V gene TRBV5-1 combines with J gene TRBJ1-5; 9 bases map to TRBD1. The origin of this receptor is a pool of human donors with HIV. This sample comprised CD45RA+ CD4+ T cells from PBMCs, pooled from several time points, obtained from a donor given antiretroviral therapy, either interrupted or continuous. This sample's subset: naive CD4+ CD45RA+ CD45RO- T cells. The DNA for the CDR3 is TGCGCCAGCAGCTGGACAGGGGTCCAGAATCAGCCCCAGCATTTT. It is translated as CASSWTGVQNQPQHF.